The source of this TCR beta chain is a study of cytomegalovirus exposure and HLA in healthy donors. The PCR employed 60 Vbeta primers together with 13 Jbeta primers. Some clones are missing from TCRdb's copy, which holds only in-frame ones; the method was immunoSEQ multiplex PCR. This sample yields some 130,000 clones, of which nearly 80% are seen a single time; roughly 0.99% belongs to the top ten. Note on this clone: A read error may account for a junction end that differs from germline.

This receptor was identified in a male donor in good health and CMV-seronegative. Sequenced input: PBMCs.

CDR3: CASSSSTGYGQYF. For the CDR3, the DNA is TGTGCCAGCAGCTCGTCCACGGGGTACGGGCAGTACTTC. The genes are TRBV7-9 and TRBJ2-7; D perhaps matches TRBD2 (5 bases). The CDR3 sequence is 13 residues long. CDR1 and CDR2 (germline): SEHNR, FQNEAQ (reference sequence).